These 17 T cell receptor beta chains were all obtained from the same sample, sequenced in a study of vaccination effects on CD4 cells after COVID-19. For these TCRs, the target antigens are not known. This table comes from immunoSEQ multiplex PCR, and its TCRdb copy is limited to in-frame clones, with some not included. In the table there are tens of thousands of clones, roughly 79% of which are singletons. Pools of viral peptides were used by the ViraFEST assay to expand antigen-specific CD4+ T cells ahead of sequencing. Isolating CD4+ T cells followed approximately nine days of culture. The sequencing here drew on CD4+ T cells from PBMCs cultured with HCoV-229E spike peptides, taken before COVID-19 vaccination. The receptor source for this set is a human donor who received a COVID-19 vaccine.

This clone was seen a few times. This chain links TRBV3-1 (or the pseudogene TRBV3-2) with TRBJ1-3; D is unresolved. Germline CDR1 LGHDT, CDR2 YNNKEL (reference sequence). The CDR3 has 13 residues. V lost 5 bases and J lost 4, with 9 bases in between. The CDR3 loop reads CASSISGGNTIYF. The CDR3 coding sequence is TGTGCCAGCAGCATATCAGGAGGAAACACCATATATTTT.

V is TRBV5-1 and J is TRBJ2-3, with a tentative D call TRBD1 (6 bases). V was pared by 0 bases and J by 5 bases, with 19 bases between. The CDR3 is made up of 17 amino acids. Per germline, CDR1 SGHRS and CDR2 YFSETQ. The CDR3 loop is CASSLGDRLQSGDTQYF. The DNA of the CDR3 is TGCGCCAGCAGCTTGGGCGACAGGCTCCAAAGTGGAGATACGCAGTATTTT.

Only a few counts were recorded for this clone. This chain links TRBV18 with TRBJ2-3; TRBD2 is a possible D gene (6 bases). CDR3 length: 14 residues. Looked up from germline, CDR1 is KGHSH and CDR2 is LQKENI. V dropped 6 bases and J dropped 0 bases, with 10 bases sitting between them. This CDR3 reads CASSEGSSTDTQYF. The CDR3 DNA reads TGTGCCAGCTCGGAGGGGAGTAGCACAGATACGCAGTATTTT. The full variable domain, rest sourced from reference TRBV18 and TRBJ2-3, is NAGVMQNPRHLVRRRGQEARLRCSPMKGHSHVYWYRQLPEEGLKFMVYLQKENIIDESGMPKERFSAEFPKEGPSILRIQQVVRGDSAAYFCASSEGSSTDTQYFGPGTRLTVL.

The genes are TRBV9 and TRBJ1-1; no firm D call. The CDR3 consists of 14 residues. CDR1 SGDLS and CDR2 YYNGEE come from the germline V gene. V was clipped by 2 bases and J by 5 bases, with 13 bases between them. The CDR3 nucleotides are TGTGCCAGCAGCGTGATGGGGTTGGGGACTGAAGCTTTCTTT. Protein: CASSVMGLGTEAFF.

The chain is built from TRBV9 and TRBJ1-1, with D maybe TRBD1 (6 bases). The CDR3 is 12 residues long. CDR1 and CDR2 (germline): SGDLS, YYNGEE. Trimming took off 0 bases at V and 13 bases at J, with 13 bases between the two ends. CDR3 loop: CASSVDQGKRFF. CDR3 in DNA: TGTGCCAGCAGCGTAGATCAGGGGAAGCGTTTCTTT.

The chain has TRBV12-3 or TRBV12-4 and TRBJ2-5, with 7 bases aligning to TRBD1. The junction had 7 bases not matched to a gene; V was cut back by 6 bases and J by 6 bases. This CDR3 has 13 residues. The CDR3 nucleotides read TGTGCCAGCAGCATCCCAGGGGGAAAGACCCAGTACTTC. This gives the protein CASSIPGGKTQYF.

The rearrangement joins TRBV6-5 to TRBJ1-2; D possibly corresponds to TRBD1 (5 bases). Germline V CDR1 and CDR2: MNHEY, SVGAGI. Trimming pared 6 bases from V and 3 bases from J, leaving 8 bases between. The CDR3 has 12 residues. CDR3 in DNA: TGTGCCAGCAGCGAGGGGTACTATGGCTACACCTTC. As protein: CASSEGYYGYTF.

The chain couples TRBV5-1 to TRBJ2-1; no reliable D call. CDR3 length: 12 amino acids. The ends were cut back, 2 bases at V and 6 bases at J, with 6 bases in the middle. Germline V gene data show CDR1 as SGHRS and CDR2 as YFSETQ. DNA for the CDR3: TGCGCCAGCAGCTTTGACGGCAATGAGCAGTTCTTC. Its translation is CASSFDGNEQFF. The full variable domain, its missing parts supplied by reference TRBV5-1 and TRBJ2-1, is KAGVTQTPRYLIKTRGQQVTLSCSPISGHRSVSWYQQTPGQGLQFLFEYFSETQRNKGNFPGRFSGRQFSNSRSEMNVSTLELGDSALYLCASSFDGNEQFFGPGTRLTVL.

V usage is TRBV12-5 and J usage is TRBJ2-2; no definite D call. This CDR3 is 15 amino acids long. Trimming took 3 bases from V and 5 from J, leaving 13 bases between them. Germline lookup yields CDR1 LGHNT and CDR2 FRNRAP. CDR3 residues: CASGLRPPGTGELFF. The CDR3 coding sequence is TGTGCTAGTGGTTTAAGGCCGCCCGGGACCGGGGAGCTGTTTTTT. The full variable domain, in which reference TRBV12-5 and TRBJ2-2 provide the parts outside the CDR3, is DARVTQTPRHKVTEMGQEVTMRCQPILGHNTVFWYRQTMMQGLELLAYFRNRAPLDDSGMPKDRFSAEMPDATLATLKIQPSEPRDSAVYFCASGLRPPGTGELFFGEGSRLTVL.

This clone appeared a few times. The genes are TRBV19 and TRBJ1-1; D gene uncertain. The V and J ends lost 10 bases and 1 base respectively, with 13 bases between them. The CDR3 extends over 13 amino acids. CDR1 and CDR2 from the germline V gene are LNHDA and SQIVND (reference sequence). CDR3 sequence reads: CAISTRGNTEAFF. The CDR3 DNA is TGTGCCATATCTACGCGGGGGAACACTGAAGCTTTCTTT.

The chain links TRBV19 to TRBJ2-1; either TRBD1 or TRBD2 may supply D (5 bases each). This CDR3 has 14 residues. V was trimmed by 3 bases and J by 9 bases, leaving 15 bases between them. The V gene's germline CDR1 is LNHDA and CDR2 SQIVND (reference sequence). The CDR3 spells CASSMRGPPSEQFF. The CDR3 bases are TGTGCCAGTAGTATGAGGGGACCACCGAGTGAGCAGTTCTTC.

V gene TRBV7-9 combines with J gene TRBJ2-1; 8 bases are a match to TRBD1. The CDR3 contains 15 residues. Germline V gives CDR1 SEHNR, CDR2 FQNEAQ (reference sequence). With 4 bases clipped from V and 6 bases from J, the junction kept 8 bases outside the gene matches. As DNA, the CDR3 is TGTGCCAGCAGCTCCCCCGACAGGGGTGGCAATGAGCAGTTCTTC. The encoded protein is CASSSPDRGGNEQFF. Full variable domain (outside the CDR3, taken from reference TRBV7-9 and TRBJ2-1): DTGVSQNPRHKITKRGQNVTFRCDPISEHNRLYWYRQTLGQGPEFLTYFQNEAQLEKSRLLSDRFSAERPKGSFSTLEIQRTEQGDSAMYLCASSSPDRGGNEQFFGPGTRLTVL.

This clone appeared once. The chain uses TRBV10-3 and TRBJ2-2, with TRBD1 matching 8 bases. The CDR3 contains 15 residues. Germline CDR1 is ENHRY and CDR2 is SYGVKD. The J segment lost 7 bases and the V segment lost 6 bases, leaving 10 bases of the junction unmatched. This CDR3 is CAISMGQARGGELFF. The CDR3 region has the DNA TGTGCCATCAGCATGGGACAGGCCCGGGGCGGGGAGCTGTTTTTT.

J is TRBJ2-5 and V is TRBV5-1; D perhaps matches TRBD1 (6 bases). Trimming cost V 2 bases and J 2 bases, with 13 bases left between them. From germline, CDR1 is SGHRS and CDR2 YFSETQ. This CDR3 is built from 15 residues. The CDR3 loop is CASSFLAGTQETQYF. CDR3 in DNA: TGCGCCAGCAGCTTTCTGGCAGGGACACAAGAGACCCAGTACTTC.

The CDR3, as DNA: TGTGCCTGGAGTGACGGCGGCAACTATGGCTACACCTTC. Translated: CAWSDGGNYGYTF. This sequence joins TRBV30 and TRBJ1-2; D uncertain. V was pared by 1 base and J by 2 bases, with 8 bases between. The germline gives CDR1 GTSNPN, CDR2 SVGIG (reference sequence). This CDR3 has 13 amino acids.

The chain couples TRBV3-1 (or the pseudogene TRBV3-2) to TRBJ2-1; 7 nucleotides agree with TRBD2. The germline gives CDR1 LGHDT, CDR2 YNNKEL (reference sequence). The CDR3 has 17 amino acids. V lost 2 bases and J lost 0; bases outside the gene matches: 7. The CDR3 DNA is TGTGCCAGCAGCCAAACCCTTGGGGGGGTCTCCTACAATGAGCAGTTCTTC. It yields the protein CASSQTLGGVSYNEQFF.

The chain joins TRBV19 to TRBJ2-3, with D tentatively TRBD1 (6 bases). This CDR3 has 13 residues. The germline CDR1 and CDR2 sequences are LNHDA and SQIVND (reference sequence). V gave up 7 bases and J gave up 5 bases, with 13 bases separating them. Written as DNA, the CDR3 is TGTGCCAGTACCCCCCAGGGGAAAGATACGCAGTATTTT. As protein: CASTPQGKDTQYF.